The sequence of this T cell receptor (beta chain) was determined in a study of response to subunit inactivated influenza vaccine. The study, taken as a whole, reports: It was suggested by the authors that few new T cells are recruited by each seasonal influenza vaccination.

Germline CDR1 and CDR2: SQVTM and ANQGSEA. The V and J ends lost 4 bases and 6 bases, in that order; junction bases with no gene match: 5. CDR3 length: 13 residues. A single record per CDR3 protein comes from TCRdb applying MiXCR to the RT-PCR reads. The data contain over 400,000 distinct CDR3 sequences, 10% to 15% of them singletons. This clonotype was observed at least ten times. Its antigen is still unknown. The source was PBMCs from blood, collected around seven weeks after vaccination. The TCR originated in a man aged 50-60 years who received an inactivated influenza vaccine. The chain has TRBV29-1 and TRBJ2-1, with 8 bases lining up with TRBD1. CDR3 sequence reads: CSVGGQGSNEQFF. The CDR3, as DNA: TGCAGCGTTGGAGGACAGGGCTCCAATGAGCAGTTCTTC.